The 28 T cell receptor beta chains in this list originate from one sample, sequenced in a study of human CD8 memory T cell subsets. It was CCR7+ PD-1+ TIGIT+ early memory CD8+ T cells with exhausted-like traits that constituted TPEX cells. It was UMI-labeled 5' RACE by which the TCR beta libraries were made. No DNA is given; TCRdb re-called the 5' RACE reads and lists each CDR3 protein once. Across roughly 5,000 distinct CDR3 sequences, the top ten clones capture around a sixth of the sample. The specimen sequenced was CD8+ T cells from PBMCs. Receptor source: a human donor in good health.

CDR3 loop: CASSQAHYEQYF. The rearrangement joins TRBV14 to TRBJ2-7. Germline V gives CDR1 SGHDN, CDR2 FVKESK. The CDR3 loop spans 12 amino acids.

The chain combines TRBV28 with TRBJ2-3; TCRdb selects TRBD1, and the lack of DNA leaves this call unchecked. Germline-derived CDR1 and CDR2 are MDHEN and SYDVKM. This CDR3 is built from 16 residues. The CDR3 is CASSLWGDRGTDTQYF.

This clonotype ranks as large in terms of frequency. The rearrangement joins TRBV19 to TRBJ1-1; TCRdb lists TRBD1, though no DNA is available to test this call. CDR1 LNHDA and CDR2 SQIVND come from the germline V gene (reference sequence). CDR3 length: 12 residues. The chain's CDR3 is CASTDRATEAFF.

The rearrangement uses TRBV3-1 and TRBJ2-1. Germline V gene sequence: CDR1 LGHDT, CDR2 YNNKEL (reference sequence). This CDR3 is 15 amino acids long. The CDR3 is CASSQKRLTYNEQFF.

This clonotype registers medium-sized by frequency. This sequence joins TRBV20-1 and TRBJ1-2; TCRdb proposes TRBD1, but this gene call is untestable without DNA. The CDR3 contains 15 residues. Germline-derived CDR1 and CDR2 are DFQATT and SNEGSKA (reference sequence). The CDR3 protein is CSAQDGAPTYYGYTF.

The chain carries TRBV7-9 and TRBJ2-3; lacking DNA, the TRBD1 call made by TCRdb goes unchecked. Germline lookup yields CDR1 SEHNR and CDR2 FQNEAQ (reference sequence). The CDR3 has 13 residues. The CDR3 loop reads CASSLGQGDTQYF.

J is TRBJ2-5 and V is TRBV11-2; TCRdb outputs TRBD2, but without DNA this stays unchecked. Germline CDR1 SGHAT, CDR2 FQNNGV. The CDR3 length is 13 residues. CDR3 sequence: CASSSSGEETQYF. The whole variable domain, remainder taken from reference TRBV11-2 and TRBJ2-5, is EAGVAQSPRYKIIEKRQSVAFWCNPISGHATLYWYQQILGQGPKLLIQFQNNGVVDDSQLPKDRFSAERLKGVDSTLKIQPAKLEDSAVYLCASSSSGEETQYFGPGTRLLVL.

The chain links TRBV5-1 to TRBJ1-2; the TCRdb D gene call, TRBD1, has no DNA to confirm it. The CDR3 totals 13 residues. CDR1 and CDR2 (germline): SGHRS, YFSETQ. The CDR3 region is CASSWGQLYGYTF.

The chain uses TRBV5-1 and TRBJ1-1; the TCRdb D gene call, TRBD1, has no DNA to confirm it. The CDR3 spans 15 residues. Germline assignment: CDR1 SGHRS and CDR2 YFSETQ. The CDR3 spells CASSWTGNSDTEAFF. Supplemented by reference TRBV5-1 and TRBJ1-1, the full variable domain reads KAGVTQTPRYLIKTRGQQVTLSCSPISGHRSVSWYQQTPGQGLQFLFEYFSETQRNKGNFPGRFSGRQFSNSRSEMNVSTLELGDSALYLCASSWTGNSDTEAFFGQGTRLTVV.

This clonotype shows up as medium-sized by frequency. This chain's CDR3 is CASSPEGTANQPQHF. The V and J genes are TRBV7-8 and TRBJ1-5; TCRdb's D call, TRBD1, is unchecked because there is no DNA. This CDR3 region has 15 residues. CDR1 and CDR2 (germline): SGHVS, FQNEAQ.

This chain links TRBV27 with TRBJ2-5; as DNA is missing, the TRBD2 call by TCRdb cannot be tested. The CDR3 length is 16 residues. Germline CDR1 is MNHEY and CDR2 is SMNVEV (reference sequence). CDR3: CASSPSAGGFQETQYF.

The gene calls are TRBV28 and TRBJ1-3; TCRdb picks TRBD1, but there is no DNA to check that call. The CDR3 is made up of 15 amino acids. The V gene's germline CDR1 is MDHEN and CDR2 SYDVKM. The CDR3: CASSPGTGSGNTIYF.

The V call is TRBV20-1, the J call TRBJ1-6; with no DNA, the TCRdb D assignment of TRBD1 cannot be verified. Germline loops: CDR1 DFQATT, CDR2 SNEGSKA (reference sequence). The CDR3 totals 13 residues. CDR3 sequence reads: CSALMGVNSPLHF.

This chain connects TRBV27 to TRBJ1-1. This CDR3 comprises 15 residues. The germline V gene encodes CDR1 MNHEY and CDR2 SMNVEV (reference sequence). The CDR3: CASSPRTVGNTEAFF.

This clonotype is identified as medium-sized from frequency. The rearrangement links TRBV6-2 or TRBV6-3 to TRBJ1-1. From germline, CDR1 is MNHEY and CDR2 SVGEGT. The CDR3 spans 12 residues. The CDR3 spells CASSLLNTEAFF.

This chain uses TRBV5-1 with TRBJ1-1; lacking DNA, the TRBD1 call made by TCRdb goes unchecked. The CDR3 covers 13 residues. Germline V lookup: CDR1 SGHRS, CDR2 YFSETQ. CDR3 in amino acids: CASSPLGVTEAFF.

The chain combines TRBV9 with TRBJ2-1; the D call of TRBD2 rests on TCRdb alone, since no DNA is present to check it. CDR1 is SGDLS and CDR2 is YYNGEE in the germline V gene. The CDR3 is 15 residues long. CDR3 loop: CASSPSLAGSYEQFF.

This chain uses TRBV30 with TRBJ1-1. From germline, CDR1 is GTSNPN and CDR2 SVGIG (reference sequence). There are 13 residues in the CDR3. CDR3 sequence: CAWSGQGNTEAFF.

This chain uses TRBV11-2 with TRBJ2-7; TCRdb reports TRBD1, a call that lacks DNA to check it against. The CDR3 loop spans 14 amino acids. Germline values: CDR1 SGHAT, CDR2 FQNNGV. CDR3 sequence reads: CASSLASGNYEQYF.

By frequency, this clonotype is medium-sized. V usage is TRBV29-1 and J usage is TRBJ1-1; there is no DNA to check the TCRdb D call of TRBD1. CDR1 and CDR2 (germline): SQVTM, ANQGSEA. The CDR3 loop spans 13 amino acids. CDR3 protein: CSARTGANTEAFF.

The V call is TRBV12-3 or TRBV12-4, the J call TRBJ1-4; TCRdb's D call of TRBD1 is untestable without DNA. This CDR3 is built from 15 residues. The CDR3 is CASSLVGGVVEKLFF.

Considering frequency, this clonotype is medium-sized. The CDR3 here is CASSPVRDRDGNQPQHF. The chain carries TRBV27 and TRBJ1-5; TCRdb reports TRBD1, a call that lacks DNA to check it against. Germline V gene sequence: CDR1 MNHEY, CDR2 SMNVEV (reference sequence). The CDR3 covers 17 residues.

The chain is built from TRBV6-1 and TRBJ2-3; without DNA, the TCRdb call of TRBD2 cannot be checked. Per the germline V gene, CDR1 is MNHNS and CDR2 is SASEGT. The CDR3 has 14 amino acids. Here the CDR3 reads CASSEIWGPDTQYF.

This sequence joins TRBV7-9 and TRBJ2-1; no DNA is available, so the TRBD2 call from TCRdb remains unchecked. Germline CDR1 SEHNR, CDR2 FQNEAQ (reference sequence). CDR3 length equals 16 residues. Here the CDR3 reads CASSLEREAGWNEQFF.

The chain carries TRBV2 and TRBJ2-1; TCRdb's D gene call, TRBD1, goes unchecked for lack of DNA. CDR3 size: 11 residues. Per germline, CDR1 SNHLY and CDR2 FYNNEI. The CDR3: CATGNSAEQFF.

Measured by frequency, this clonotype is large. The rearrangement links TRBV20-1 to TRBJ1-1. Germline values: CDR1 DFQATT, CDR2 SNEGSKA (reference sequence). The CDR3 contains 14 residues. CDR3 protein: CSASGDSRSTEAFF.

The rearrangement joins TRBV9 to TRBJ2-7; TCRdb selects TRBD1, and the lack of DNA leaves this call unchecked. Germline V gene sequence: CDR1 SGDLS, CDR2 YYNGEE. The CDR3 consists of 13 residues. The CDR3 loop reads CASSGTGSGEQYF.

This clonotype is identified as medium-sized from frequency. V is TRBV27 and J is TRBJ1-2; TCRdb proposes TRBD1, but this gene call is untestable without DNA. The germline V gene encodes CDR1 MNHEY and CDR2 SMNVEV (reference sequence). The CDR3 sequence is 14 residues long. The CDR3 loop is CASRADRGRNGYTF.